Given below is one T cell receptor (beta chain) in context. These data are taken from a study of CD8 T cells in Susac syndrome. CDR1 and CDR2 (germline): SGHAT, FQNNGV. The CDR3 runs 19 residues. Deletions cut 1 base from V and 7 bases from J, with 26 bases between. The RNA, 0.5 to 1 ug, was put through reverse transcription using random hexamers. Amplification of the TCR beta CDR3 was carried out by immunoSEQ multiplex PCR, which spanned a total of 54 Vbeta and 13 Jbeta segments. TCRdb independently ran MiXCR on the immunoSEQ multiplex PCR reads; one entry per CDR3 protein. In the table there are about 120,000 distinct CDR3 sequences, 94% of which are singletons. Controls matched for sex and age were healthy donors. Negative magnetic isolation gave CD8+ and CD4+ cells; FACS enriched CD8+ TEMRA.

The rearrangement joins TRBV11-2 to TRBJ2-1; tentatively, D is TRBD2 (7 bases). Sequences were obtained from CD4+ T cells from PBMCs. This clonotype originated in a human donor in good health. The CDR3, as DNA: TGTGCCAGCAGCTTAGGTCCCTCCTCTTACGGGGGAGGGGGAAATGAGCAGTTCTTC. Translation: CASSLGPSSYGGGGNEQFF.